The 2 T cell receptor beta chains listed next were all sequenced from one sample in a study of human T cells and chemical hapten exposure. Stated time point: patch test 3, about 24 weeks after DPC sensitization. This sample's treatment: therapeutic diphenylcyclopropenone sensitization with weekly scalp DPC. TCRdb reprocessed the RACE reads via MiXCR and lists one record per CDR3 protein. This sample yields 50,000 or so distinct CDR3 sequences, of which approximately 9.9% are seen a single time; around 16% belongs to the top ten. The sample here was whole blood, taken in connection with sensitization to the hapten diphenylcyclopropenone (DPC). The receptors stem from a woman in her forties with alopecia areata. Some clones in this sample may be carry-over from other donors' samples.

This clonotype came up a few times. V gene TRBV30 combines with J gene TRBJ2-2, with TRBD1 as a possible D gene (5 bases). There are 13 residues in the CDR3. V was clipped by 1 base and J by 7 bases, with 10 bases between them. The V gene's germline CDR1 is GTSNPN and CDR2 SVGIG (reference sequence). The CDR3 loop is CAWSDQGHGELFF. The DNA of the CDR3 is TGTGCCTGGAGTGATCAGGGCCACGGGGAGCTGTTTTTT.

This clonotype was detected many times. The gene calls are TRBV4-3 and TRBJ1-5; no clear D. The CDR3 length is 15 residues. With 0 bases removed from V and 7 bases from J, the gap between germline ends came to 13 bases. From germline, CDR1 is LGHNA and CDR2 YSLEER. The CDR3 DNA sequence: TGCGCCAGCAGCCAAGATCGATTGCAGAACCAGCCCCAGCATTTT. Its translation: CASSQDRLQNQPQHF.